These 6 T cell receptor beta chains came from one sample sequenced in a study of T cells in Graves' hyperthyroidism and ophthalmopathy. RNA transcripts were the template for amplifying TCR beta CDR3 regions. The HTBI primer set drove a first-round RT-PCR of the TCR CDR3. One entry per CDR3 protein, called by TCRdb with MiXCR from the multiplex PCR reads. This sample has under 350,000 distinct CDR3 sequences, with around 20% found just once. The sample was blood. These receptors were obtained from a woman between 45 and 60 years old with Graves' hyperthyroidism.

This clonotype was seen ten or more times. J is TRBJ2-5 and V is TRBV7-9; no firm D call. Trimming took off 5 bases at V and 1 base at J, with 8 bases between the two ends. CDR3 size: 13 residues. Per the germline V gene, CDR1 is SEHNR and CDR2 is FQNEAQ (reference sequence). The CDR3 nucleotides read TGTGCCAGCAGCCGCCCGAGCCAAGAGACCCAGTACTTC. Translating it yields CASSRPSQETQYF.

This sequence joins TRBV14 and TRBJ1-3; D is perhaps TRBD1 (6 bases). The V and J ends lost 2 bases and 0 bases respectively, with 26 bases between them. CDR3 length: 21 amino acids. Looked up from germline, CDR1 is SGHDN and CDR2 is FVKESK. CDR3 sequence (DNA): TGTGCCAGCAGCCAAAATCTTCGCGGACAGATCAGACCCCCCTCTGGAAACACCATATATTTT. Protein sequence: CASSQNLRGQIRPPSGNTIYF.

With regard to this clonotype: At one end the junction does not follow the germline gene, possibly because of a read error. The genes are TRBV6-2 or TRBV6-3 and TRBJ2-4, with D possibly TRBD1 on 6 matching bases. CDR1 and CDR2 from the germline V gene are MNHEY and SVGEGT. The CDR3 length is 14 residues. The CDR3: CASRQGGSKNIEYF. In DNA form, the CDR3 reads TGTGCCAGCAGACAGGGTGGATCCAAAAACATTGAGTACTTC.

In this sample, this clonotype turned up many times. V gene TRBV5-1 combines with J gene TRBJ2-1, with D possibly being TRBD2 (6 bases). This CDR3 is 16 amino acids long. V lost 0 bases to trimming and J lost 5 bases, with 15 bases between them. Germline V CDR1 and CDR2: SGHRS, YFSETQ. The CDR3 reads CASSLATRFGNNEQFF. In DNA, the CDR3 is TGCGCCAGCAGCTTGGCGACTAGATTCGGGAACAATGAGCAGTTCTTC.

This chain joins TRBV12-3 or TRBV12-4 and TRBJ2-1, with D unresolved. This CDR3 has 12 amino acids. The germline V and J ends were trimmed by 7 bases and 12 bases, with 16 bases remaining between them. The CDR3 protein is CASTSTLAAQFF. The DNA for the CDR3 is TGTGCCAGCACTTCCACGTTGGCTGCGCAGTTCTTC.

The V gene is TRBV9, the J gene TRBJ2-4; D remains unclear. The V and J ends lost 2 bases and 0 bases respectively, with 18 bases between them. Germline lookup yields CDR1 SGDLS and CDR2 YYNGEE. CDR3 length equals 18 residues. The CDR3 coding sequence is TGTGCCAGCAGCGTTAAAACGTGGGGTGCAGTAGCCAAAAACATTCAGTACTTC. Translation: CASSVKTWGAVAKNIQYF.